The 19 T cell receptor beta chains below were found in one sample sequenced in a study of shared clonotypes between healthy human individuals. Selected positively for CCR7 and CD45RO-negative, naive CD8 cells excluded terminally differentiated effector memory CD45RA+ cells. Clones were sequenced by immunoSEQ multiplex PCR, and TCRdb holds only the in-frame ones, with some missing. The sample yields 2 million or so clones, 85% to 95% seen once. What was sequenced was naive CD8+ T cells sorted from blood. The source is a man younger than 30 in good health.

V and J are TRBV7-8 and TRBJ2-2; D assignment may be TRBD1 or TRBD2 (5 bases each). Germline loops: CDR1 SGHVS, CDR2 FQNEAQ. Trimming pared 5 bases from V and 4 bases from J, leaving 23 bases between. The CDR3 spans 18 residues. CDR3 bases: TGTGCCAGCAGCCCCCCCGGGGCAGGGCAGTTGTTCACCGGGGAGCTGTTTTTT. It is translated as CASSPPGAGQLFTGELFF.

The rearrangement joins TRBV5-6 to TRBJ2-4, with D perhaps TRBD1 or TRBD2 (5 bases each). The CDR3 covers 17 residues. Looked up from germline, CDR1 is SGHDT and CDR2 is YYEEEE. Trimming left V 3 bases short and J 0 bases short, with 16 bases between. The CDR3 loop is CASSSGPLILAKNIQYF. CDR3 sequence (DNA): TGTGCCAGCAGCTCGGGACCGTTAATTCTAGCCAAAAACATTCAGTACTTC.

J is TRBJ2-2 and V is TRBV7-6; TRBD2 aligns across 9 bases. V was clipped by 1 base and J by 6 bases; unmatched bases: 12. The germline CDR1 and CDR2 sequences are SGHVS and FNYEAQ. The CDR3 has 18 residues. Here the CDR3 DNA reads TGTGCCAGCAGCTTAGGGGGAAGTAGCGGGAGAAGGTCCGGGGAGCTGTTTTTT. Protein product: CASSLGGSSGRRSGELFF.

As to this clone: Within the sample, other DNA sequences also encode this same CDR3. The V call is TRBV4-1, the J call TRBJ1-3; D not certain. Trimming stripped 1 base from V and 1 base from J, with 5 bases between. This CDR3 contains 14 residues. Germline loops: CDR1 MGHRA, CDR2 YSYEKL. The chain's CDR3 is CASSQVTSGNTIYF. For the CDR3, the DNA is TGCGCCAGCAGCCAAGTCACGTCTGGAAACACCATATATTTT.

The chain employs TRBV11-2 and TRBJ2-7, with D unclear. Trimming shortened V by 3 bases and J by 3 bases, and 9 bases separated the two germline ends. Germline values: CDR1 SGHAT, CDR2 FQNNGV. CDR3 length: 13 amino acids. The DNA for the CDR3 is TGTGCCAGCAGCTTCCGACCGGTCTACGAGCAGTACTTC. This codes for CASSFRPVYEQYF.

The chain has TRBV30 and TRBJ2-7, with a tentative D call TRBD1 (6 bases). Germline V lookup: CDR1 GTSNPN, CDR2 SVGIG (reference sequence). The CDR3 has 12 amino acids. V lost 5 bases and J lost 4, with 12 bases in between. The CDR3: CAWSQGKYEQYF. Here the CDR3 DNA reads TGTGCCTGGTCCCAGGGGAAGTACGAGCAGTACTTC.

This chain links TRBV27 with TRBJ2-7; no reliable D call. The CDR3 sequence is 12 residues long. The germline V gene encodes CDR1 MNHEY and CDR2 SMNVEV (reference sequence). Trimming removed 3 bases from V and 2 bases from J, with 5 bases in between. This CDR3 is CASSFPPYEQYF. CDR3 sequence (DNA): TGTGCCAGCAGTTTCCCCCCCTACGAGCAGTACTTC.

Written as DNA, the CDR3 is TGTGCCAGCAGCGGCTGGGATACTAATGAAAAACTGTTTTTT. Translated, it gives CASSGWDTNEKLFF. J is TRBJ1-4 and V is TRBV11-2; D not resolved. The CDR3 sequence is 14 residues long. Germline V gives CDR1 SGHAT, CDR2 FQNNGV. V shed 5 bases and J shed 2 bases, with 9 bases lying between them.

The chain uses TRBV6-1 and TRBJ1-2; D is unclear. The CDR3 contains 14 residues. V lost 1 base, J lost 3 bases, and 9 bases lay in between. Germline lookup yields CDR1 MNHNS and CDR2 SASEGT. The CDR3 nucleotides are TGTGCCAGCAGTGAAGGTCTCGGGCACTATGGCTACACCTTC. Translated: CASSEGLGHYGYTF.

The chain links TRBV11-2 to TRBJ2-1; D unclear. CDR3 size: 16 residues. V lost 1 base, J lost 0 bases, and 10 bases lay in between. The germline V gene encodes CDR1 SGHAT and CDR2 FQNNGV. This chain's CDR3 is CASSLVHGYSYNEQFF. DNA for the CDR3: TGTGCCAGCAGCTTAGTCCATGGATACTCCTACAATGAGCAGTTCTTC. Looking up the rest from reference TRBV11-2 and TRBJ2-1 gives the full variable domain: EAGVAQSPRYKIIEKRQSVAFWCNPISGHATLYWYQQILGQGPKLLIQFQNNGVVDDSQLPKDRFSAERLKGVDSTLKIQPAKLEDSAVYLCASSLVHGYSYNEQFFGPGTRLTVL.

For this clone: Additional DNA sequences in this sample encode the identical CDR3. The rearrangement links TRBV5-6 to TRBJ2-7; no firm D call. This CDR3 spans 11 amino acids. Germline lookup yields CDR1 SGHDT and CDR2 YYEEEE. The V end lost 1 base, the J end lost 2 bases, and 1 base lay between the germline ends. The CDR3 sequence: CASSLTYEQYF. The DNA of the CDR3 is TGTGCCAGCAGCTTGACCTACGAGCAGTACTTC.

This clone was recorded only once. Here the CDR3 DNA reads TGTGCCAGCAGTTTAGGGACTAGCGGGGGGCGAAATGAGCAGTTCTTC. This encodes CASSLGTSGGRNEQFF. The chain carries TRBV27 and TRBJ2-1, with 15 bases identical to TRBD2. With 2 bases clipped from V and 7 bases from J, the junction kept 3 bases outside the gene matches. The CDR3 is 16 amino acids. The germline gives CDR1 MNHEY, CDR2 SMNVEV (reference sequence).

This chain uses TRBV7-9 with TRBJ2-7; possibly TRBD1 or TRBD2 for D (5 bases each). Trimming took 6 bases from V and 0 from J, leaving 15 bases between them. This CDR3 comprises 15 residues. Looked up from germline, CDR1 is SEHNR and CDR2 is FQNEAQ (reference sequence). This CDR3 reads CASRPGTVSSYEQYF. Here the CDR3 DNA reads TGTGCCAGCAGGCCCGGGACCGTCAGCTCCTACGAGCAGTACTTC.

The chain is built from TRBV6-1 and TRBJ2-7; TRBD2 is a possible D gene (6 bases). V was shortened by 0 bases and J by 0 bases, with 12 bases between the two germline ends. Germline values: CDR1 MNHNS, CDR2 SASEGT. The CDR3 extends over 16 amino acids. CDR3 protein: CASSEARAGYSYEQYF. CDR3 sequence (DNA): TGTGCCAGCAGTGAAGCTCGGGCGGGGTACTCCTACGAGCAGTACTTC.

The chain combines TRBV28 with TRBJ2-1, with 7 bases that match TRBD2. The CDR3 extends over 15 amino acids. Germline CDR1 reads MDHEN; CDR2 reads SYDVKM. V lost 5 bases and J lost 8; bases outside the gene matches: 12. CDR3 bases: TGTGCCAGCAGTCCCCTCGGGGAGGGCACCCATGAGCAGTTCTTC. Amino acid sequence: CASSPLGEGTHEQFF. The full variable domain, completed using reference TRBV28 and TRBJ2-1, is DVKVTQSSRYLVKRTGEKVFLECVQDMDHENMFWYRQDPGLGLRLIYFSYDVKMKEKGDIPEGYSVSREKKERFSLILESASTNQTSMYLCASSPLGEGTHEQFFGPGTRLTVL.

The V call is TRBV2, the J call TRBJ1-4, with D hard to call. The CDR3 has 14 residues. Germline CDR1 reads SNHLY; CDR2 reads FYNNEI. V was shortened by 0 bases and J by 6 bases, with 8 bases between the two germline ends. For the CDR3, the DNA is TGTGCCAGCAGTGAAGCGAGGGCAGATGAAAAACTGTTTTTT. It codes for CASSEARADEKLFF.

This chain's CDR3 is CASSVYQGSGNTGELFF. The CDR3, as DNA: TGTGCCAGCAGCGTATACCAAGGCTCCGGGAACACCGGGGAGCTGTTTTTT. J is TRBJ2-2 and V is TRBV9, with D hard to call. Trimming pared 1 base from V and 1 base from J, leaving 14 bases between. CDR3 size: 17 residues. CDR1 SGDLS and CDR2 YYNGEE come from the germline V gene.

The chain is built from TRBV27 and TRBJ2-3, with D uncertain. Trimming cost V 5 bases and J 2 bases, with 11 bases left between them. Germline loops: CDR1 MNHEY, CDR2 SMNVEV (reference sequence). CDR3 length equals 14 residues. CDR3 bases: TGTGCCAGCAGTCTTGCCGGGCACACAGATACGCAGTATTTT. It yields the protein CASSLAGHTDTQYF.

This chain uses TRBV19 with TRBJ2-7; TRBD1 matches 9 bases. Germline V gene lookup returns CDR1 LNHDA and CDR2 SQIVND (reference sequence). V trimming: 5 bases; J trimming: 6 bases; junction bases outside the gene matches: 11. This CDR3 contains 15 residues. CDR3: CASSLKTGTGTEQYF. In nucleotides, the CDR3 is TGTGCCAGTAGTCTAAAGACCGGGACAGGGACCGAGCAGTACTTC.